One and the same sample provided the 9 T cell receptor beta chains below, sequenced in a study of Tregs in tolerant kidney transplant recipients. Clones were sequenced by immunoSEQ multiplex PCR, and TCRdb holds only the in-frame ones, with some missing. The sample records under 100,000 clones, over 85% being singletons. The source material was CD8+ T cells from blood. The origin of the receptors is a human donor in good health.

The chain has TRBV27 and TRBJ1-4; maybe TRBD1 (6 bases). The CDR3 totals 17 residues. CDR1 and CDR2 (germline): MNHEY, SMNVEV (reference sequence). Trimming removed 3 bases at V and 4 bases at J, with 18 bases between. CDR3: CASSFRYTGTGNEKLFF. Written as DNA, the CDR3 is TGTGCCAGCAGTTTTCGATATACAGGGACTGGTAATGAAAAACTGTTTTTT.

This chain links TRBV2 with TRBJ2-7, with 8 bases aligning to TRBD1. Trimming cost V 7 bases and J 2 bases; bases outside gene matches: 1. The CDR3 has 12 amino acids. Germline V gene sequence: CDR1 SNHLY, CDR2 FYNNEI. CDR3 in DNA: TGTGCCAGCACGGACAGGGCCTACGAGCAGTACTTC. Its translation: CASTDRAYEQYF.

The chain joins TRBV5-4 to TRBJ2-7, with 10 bases matching TRBD1. J was trimmed by 4 bases and V by 4 bases; bases with no gene match: 2. Per germline, CDR1 SGHNT and CDR2 YYREEE (reference sequence). This CDR3 region has 13 residues. Here the CDR3 DNA reads TGTGCCAGCAGCGGGACAGGGGTTTACGAGCAGTACTTC. Translated, it gives CASSGTGVYEQYF.

V usage is TRBV9 and J usage is TRBJ1-1, with unresolved D. Trimming shortened V by 4 bases and J by 0 bases, and 13 bases separated the two germline ends. The CDR3 runs 15 residues. Germline values: CDR1 SGDLS, CDR2 YYNGEE. CDR3 nucleotides: TGTGCCAGCAGCCCCCGACCGCTCATGAACACTGAAGCTTTCTTT. It translates to CASSPRPLMNTEAFF.

The gene calls are TRBV27 and TRBJ1-1, with unresolved D. Germline CDR1 MNHEY, CDR2 SMNVEV (reference sequence). With 6 bases removed from V and 1 base from J, the gap between germline ends came to 9 bases. CDR3 size: 13 residues. CDR3 region: CASRTRGNTEAFF. The CDR3 region has the DNA TGTGCCAGCAGGACACGAGGGAACACTGAAGCTTTCTTT.

The chain recombines TRBV11-3 with TRBJ1-5; weak D call: TRBD1 (5 bases). The V gene's germline CDR1 is SGHNT and CDR2 YENEEA. This CDR3 is built from 16 residues. Between the trimmed V and J ends, which lost 1 base and 4 bases, there was a span of 14 bases. The CDR3 spells CASSLAPAGLNQPQHF. CDR3 coding DNA: TGTGCCAGCAGCTTAGCCCCCGCAGGGCTTAATCAGCCCCAGCATTTT.

The chain couples TRBV2 to TRBJ1-6, with D tentatively TRBD1 (5 bases). V dropped 9 bases and J dropped 4 bases, with 13 bases sitting between them. Per germline, CDR1 SNHLY and CDR2 FYNNEI. The CDR3 is 14 amino acids. This chain's CDR3 is CASPGSGYNSPLHF. The CDR3 DNA follows: TGTGCCAGTCCAGGGTCGGGTTATAATTCACCCCTCCACTTT.

The genes are TRBV11-2 and TRBJ2-5, with 11 nucleotides matching TRBD2. The CDR3 covers 16 residues. CDR1 is SGHAT, CDR2 FQNNGV, per germline. V dropped 3 bases and J dropped 1; count of bases not matched to a gene: 4. DNA of the CDR3: TGTGCCAGCAGCTTCTGGACTAGCGGGCTCCAAGAGACCCAGTACTTC. This sequence encodes CASSFWTSGLQETQYF.

This clone was picked up one time. The gene calls are TRBV5-1 and TRBJ2-7; 7 bases are shared with TRBD1. This CDR3 is built from 14 residues. J lost 2 bases, V lost 2 bases, and 4 bases had no gene match. The germline V gene encodes CDR1 SGHRS and CDR2 YFSETQ. CDR3 in DNA: TGCGCCAGCAGCTTCGGCGACAGGGCCTACGAGCAGTACTTC. Translating gives CASSFGDRAYEQYF.